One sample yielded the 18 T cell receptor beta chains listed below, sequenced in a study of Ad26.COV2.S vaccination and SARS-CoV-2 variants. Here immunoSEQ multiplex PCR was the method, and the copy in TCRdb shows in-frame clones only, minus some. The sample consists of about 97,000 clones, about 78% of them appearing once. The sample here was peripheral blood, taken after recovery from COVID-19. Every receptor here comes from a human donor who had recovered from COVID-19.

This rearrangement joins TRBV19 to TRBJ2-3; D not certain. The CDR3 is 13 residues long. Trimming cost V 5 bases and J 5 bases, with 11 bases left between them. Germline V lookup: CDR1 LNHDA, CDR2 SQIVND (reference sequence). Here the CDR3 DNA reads TGTGCCAGTAGTCCTCGGTTGAGAGATACGCAGTATTTT. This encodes CASSPRLRDTQYF.

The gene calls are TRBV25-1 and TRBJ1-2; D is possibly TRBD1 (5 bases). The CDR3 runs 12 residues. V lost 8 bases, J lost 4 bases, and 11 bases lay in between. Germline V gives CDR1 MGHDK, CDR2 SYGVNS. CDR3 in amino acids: CASLDRIYGYTF. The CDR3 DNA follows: TGTGCCAGCCTCGACAGAATCTATGGCTACACCTTC.

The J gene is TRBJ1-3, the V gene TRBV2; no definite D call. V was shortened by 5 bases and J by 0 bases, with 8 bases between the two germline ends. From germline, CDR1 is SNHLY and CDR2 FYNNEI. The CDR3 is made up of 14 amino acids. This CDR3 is CASSPTVSGNTIYF. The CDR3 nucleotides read TGTGCCAGCAGTCCAACGGTCTCTGGAAACACCATATATTTT.

In DNA, the CDR3 is TGTGCCTGGAATCGGGGATCTGGAAACACCATATATTTT. Translated: CAWNRGSGNTIYF. V usage is TRBV30 and J usage is TRBJ1-3; D unresolved. V was pared by 4 bases and J by 1 base, with 8 bases between. CDR3 length equals 13 residues. CDR1 and CDR2 (germline): GTSNPN, SVGIG (reference sequence).

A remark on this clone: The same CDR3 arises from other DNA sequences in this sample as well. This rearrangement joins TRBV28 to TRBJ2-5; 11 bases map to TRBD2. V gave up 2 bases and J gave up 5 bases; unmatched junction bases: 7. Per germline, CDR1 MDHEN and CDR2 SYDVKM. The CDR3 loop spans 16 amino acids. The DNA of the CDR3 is TGTGCCAGCAGTTTAAGTAGCGGGGGGGCCTTGGAGACCCAGTACTTC. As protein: CASSLSSGGALETQYF.

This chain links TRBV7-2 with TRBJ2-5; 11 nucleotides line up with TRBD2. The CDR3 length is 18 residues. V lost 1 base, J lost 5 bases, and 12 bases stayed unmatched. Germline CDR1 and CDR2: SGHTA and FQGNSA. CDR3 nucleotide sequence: TGTGCCAGCAGCTTAGGGGGACTAGCGGCCCGAGGGGGGGAGACCCAGTACTTC. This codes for CASSLGGLAARGGETQYF.

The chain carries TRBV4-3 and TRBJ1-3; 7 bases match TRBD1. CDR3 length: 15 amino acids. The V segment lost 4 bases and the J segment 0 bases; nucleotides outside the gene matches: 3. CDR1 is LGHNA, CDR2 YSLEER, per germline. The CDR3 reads CASSRDRRSGNTIYF. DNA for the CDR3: TGCGCCAGCAGCCGGGACAGACGCTCTGGAAACACCATATATTTT.

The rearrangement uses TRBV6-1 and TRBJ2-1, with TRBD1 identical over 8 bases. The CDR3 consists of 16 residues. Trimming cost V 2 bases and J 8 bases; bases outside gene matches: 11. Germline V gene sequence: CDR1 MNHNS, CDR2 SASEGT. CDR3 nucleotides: TGTGCCAGCAGTGAAAGGAGAGGGACAGGTCGGGATGAGCAGTTCTTC. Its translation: CASSERRGTGRDEQFF.

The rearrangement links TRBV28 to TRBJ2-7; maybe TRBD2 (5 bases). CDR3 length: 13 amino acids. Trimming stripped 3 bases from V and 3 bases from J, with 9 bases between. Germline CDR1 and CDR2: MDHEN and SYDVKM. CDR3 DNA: TGTGCCAGCAGTTTTTCTAGCAGCTACGAGCAGTACTTC. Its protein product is CASSFSSSYEQYF. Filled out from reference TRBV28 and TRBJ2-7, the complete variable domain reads DVKVTQSSRYLVKRTGEKVFLECVQDMDHENMFWYRQDPGLGLRLIYFSYDVKMKEKGDIPEGYSVSREKKERFSLILESASTNQTSMYLCASSFSSSYEQYFGPGTRLTVT.

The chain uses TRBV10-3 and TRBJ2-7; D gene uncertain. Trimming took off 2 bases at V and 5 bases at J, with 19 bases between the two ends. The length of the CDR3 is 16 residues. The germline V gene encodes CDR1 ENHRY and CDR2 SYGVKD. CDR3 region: CAISETTLGPANEQYF. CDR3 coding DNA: TGTGCCATCAGTGAGACTACCCTAGGACCCGCTAACGAGCAGTACTTC.

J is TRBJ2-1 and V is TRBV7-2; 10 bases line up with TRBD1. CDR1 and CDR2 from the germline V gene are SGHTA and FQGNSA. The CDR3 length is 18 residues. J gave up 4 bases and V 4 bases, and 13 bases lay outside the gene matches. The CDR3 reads CASSSQRLGTGAYNEQFF. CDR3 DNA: TGTGCCAGCAGCTCACAGAGACTCGGGACAGGGGCGTACAATGAGCAGTTCTTC.

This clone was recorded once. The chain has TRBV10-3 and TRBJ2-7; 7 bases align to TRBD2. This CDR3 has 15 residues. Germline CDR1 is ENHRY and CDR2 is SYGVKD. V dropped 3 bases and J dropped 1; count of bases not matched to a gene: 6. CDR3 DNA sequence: TGTGCCATCAGTGAAGGGAGGGGTTGGTCCTACGAGCAGTACTTC. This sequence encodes CAISEGRGWSYEQYF.

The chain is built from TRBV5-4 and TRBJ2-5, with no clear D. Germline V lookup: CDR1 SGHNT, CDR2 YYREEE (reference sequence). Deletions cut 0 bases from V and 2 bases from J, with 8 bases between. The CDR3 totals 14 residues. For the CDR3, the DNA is TGTGCCAGCAGCTTGGCCGGCAGTCAAGAGACCCAGTACTTC. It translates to CASSLAGSQETQYF.

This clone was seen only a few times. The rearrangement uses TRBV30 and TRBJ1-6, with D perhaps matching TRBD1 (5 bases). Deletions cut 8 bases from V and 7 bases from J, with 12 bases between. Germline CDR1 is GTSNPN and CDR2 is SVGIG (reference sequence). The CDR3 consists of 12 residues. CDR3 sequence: CAKKWGNSPLHF. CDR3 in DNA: TGTGCCAAAAAGTGGGGGAATTCACCCCTCCACTTT.

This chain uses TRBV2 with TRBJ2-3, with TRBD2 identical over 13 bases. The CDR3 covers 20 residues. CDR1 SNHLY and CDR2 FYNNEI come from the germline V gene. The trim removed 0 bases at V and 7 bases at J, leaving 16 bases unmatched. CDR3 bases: TGTGCCAGCAGTGAAGCCACCATTCGACTAGCGGGGGGTTTCGGGAATACGCAGTATTTT. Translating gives CASSEATIRLAGGFGNTQYF.

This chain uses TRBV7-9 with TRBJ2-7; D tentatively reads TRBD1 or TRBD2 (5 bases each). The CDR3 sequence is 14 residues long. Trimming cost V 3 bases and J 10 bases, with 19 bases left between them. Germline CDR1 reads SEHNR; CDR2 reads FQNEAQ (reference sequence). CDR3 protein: CASSFSVEPRGQYF. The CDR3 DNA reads TGTGCCAGCAGCTTTAGCGTCGAGCCTAGGGGTCAGTACTTC. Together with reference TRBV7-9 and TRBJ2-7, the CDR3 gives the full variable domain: DTGVSQNPRHKITKRGQNVTFRCDPISEHNRLYWYRQTLGQGPEFLTYFQNEAQLEKSRLLSDRFSAERPKGSFSTLEIQRTEQGDSAMYLCASSFSVEPRGQYFGPGTRLTVT.

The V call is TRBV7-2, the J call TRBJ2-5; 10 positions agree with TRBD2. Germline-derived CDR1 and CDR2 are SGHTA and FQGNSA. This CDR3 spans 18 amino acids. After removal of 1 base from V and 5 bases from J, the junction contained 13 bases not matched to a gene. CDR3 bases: TGTGCCAGCAGCTTAGGGGGACTAGCGTCCCGAGGGGGGGAGACCCAGTACTTC. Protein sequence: CASSLGGLASRGGETQYF. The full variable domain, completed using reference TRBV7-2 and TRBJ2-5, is GAGVSQSPSNKVTEKGKDVELRCDPISGHTALYWYRQSLGQGLEFLIYFQGNSAPDKSGLPSDRFSAERTGGSVSTLTIQRTQQEDSAVYLCASSLGGLASRGGETQYFGPGTRLLVL.

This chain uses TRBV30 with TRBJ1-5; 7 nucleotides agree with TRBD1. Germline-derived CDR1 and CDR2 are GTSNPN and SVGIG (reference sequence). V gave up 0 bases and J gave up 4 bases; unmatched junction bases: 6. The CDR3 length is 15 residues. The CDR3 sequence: CAWSVRGFRNQPQHF. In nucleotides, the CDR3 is TGTGCCTGGAGTGTCAGGGGGTTTCGGAATCAGCCCCAGCATTTT.